The 27 T cell receptor beta chains listed next were all sequenced from one sample in a study of blood T cell repertoires in COVID-19. The protocol was immunoSEQ multiplex PCR, while the TCRdb copy is restricted to in-frame clones and leaves out a portion. This sample yields around 140,000 clones, of which about 87% are seen a single time; more than 9% belongs to the top ten. Material: peripheral blood. Source of these receptors: a man in his 60s with active or convalescent COVID-19.

Only one count was recorded for this clone. This rearrangement joins TRBV7-3 to TRBJ2-2; no reliable D call. The V gene's germline CDR1 is SGHTA and CDR2 FQGTGA. Trimming removed 0 bases at V and 3 bases at J, with 8 bases between. CDR3 length: 15 amino acids. CDR3 protein: CASSLTPQDTGELFF. For the CDR3, the DNA is TGTGCCAGCAGCTTAACGCCCCAGGACACCGGGGAGCTGTTTTTT.

The chain recombines TRBV7-3 with TRBJ2-1; 10 bases map to TRBD2. The CDR3 is 13 residues long. V gave up 5 bases and J gave up 10 bases; unmatched junction bases: 5. Looked up from germline, CDR1 is SGHTA and CDR2 is FQGTGA. This CDR3 reads CASSAGLAAEQFF. The CDR3 DNA reads TGTGCCAGCAGCGCCGGACTAGCGGCAGAGCAGTTCTTC.

The V gene is TRBV4-3, the J gene TRBJ2-1, with 8 positions matching TRBD1. The germline V gene encodes CDR1 LGHNA and CDR2 YSLEER. The CDR3 is 20 residues long. Trimming at V came to 1 base and at J to 0 bases, leaving 14 bases not matched to a gene. The CDR3 loop is CASSQVAGGRLYSSYNEQFF. DNA of the CDR3: TGCGCCAGCAGCCAAGTGGCAGGGGGCCGCTTATATTCCTCCTACAATGAGCAGTTCTTC.

The V gene is TRBV6-2 or TRBV6-3, the J gene TRBJ1-4; D possibly corresponds to TRBD1 (6 bases). Germline V gene lookup returns CDR1 MNHEY and CDR2 SVGEGT. V lost 5 bases and J lost 10, with 11 bases in between. The CDR3 loop spans 12 amino acids. The DNA for the CDR3 is TGTGCCAGCAGTGAGACAGGACGAAAACTGTTTTTT. Its translation: CASSETGRKLFF.

The V and J genes are TRBV4-2 and TRBJ2-2; weak D call: TRBD2 (5 bases). Trimming removed 0 bases from V and 7 bases from J, with 12 bases in between. Germline V lookup: CDR1 LGHNA, CDR2 YNFKEQ. The CDR3 contains 15 residues. Here the CDR3 reads CASSQDPAGIGELFF. The CDR3 DNA follows: TGTGCCAGCAGCCAAGATCCAGCCGGGATCGGGGAGCTGTTTTTT.

The genes are TRBV3-1 (or the pseudogene TRBV3-2) and TRBJ2-3; the match to TRBD2 covers 13 bases. The CDR3 has 15 residues. The V gene end was trimmed by 4 bases and the J gene end by 4 bases; junction bases not matched to a gene: 2. The germline V gene has CDR1 LGHDT and CDR2 YNNKEL (reference sequence). The CDR3 spells CASSRTSGSADTQYF. CDR3 coding DNA: TGTGCCAGCAGCCGGACTAGCGGGAGTGCAGATACGCAGTATTTT.

The chain employs TRBV9 and TRBJ1-2; 9 bases are shared with TRBD1. CDR3 length equals 15 residues. Trimming took 3 bases from V and 4 from J; bases not matched to a gene: 7. The germline CDR1 and CDR2 sequences are SGDLS and YYNGEE. CDR3 nucleotide sequence: TGTGCCAGCAGCGCGGCTCGGGACAGGGTCTATGGCTACACCTTC. Translation: CASSAARDRVYGYTF.

This clone was picked up one time. The rearrangement uses TRBV4-1 and TRBJ1-6, with D perhaps TRBD1 (5 bases). The V end lost 3 bases, the J end lost 3 bases, and 12 bases lay between the germline ends. Germline loops: CDR1 MGHRA, CDR2 YSYEKL. This CDR3 has 16 residues. The CDR3, as DNA: TGCGCCAGCAGCCACCCCGACAGATTCTATAATTCACCCCTCCACTTT. This codes for CASSHPDRFYNSPLHF.

The rearrangement uses TRBV6-6 and TRBJ1-3, with 7 bases aligning to TRBD1. The CDR3 sequence is 15 residues long. Germline CDR1 reads MNHNY; CDR2 reads SVGAGI (reference sequence). Unmatched junction bases numbered 5, after V lost 4 bases and J lost 2 bases. CDR3 nucleotides: TGTGCCAGCAGTTCCCCAGGGGGGACTGGAAACACCATATATTTT. It is translated as CASSSPGGTGNTIYF.

The V call is TRBV5-6, the J call TRBJ2-2, with TRBD2 matching over 10 bases. The CDR3 sequence is 14 residues long. The V gene end was trimmed by 8 bases and the J gene end by 3 bases; junction bases not matched to a gene: 4. Looked up from germline, CDR1 is SGHDT and CDR2 is YYEEEE. CDR3 amino acids: CASSSGRYTGELFF. The CDR3, as DNA: TGTGCCAGTTCTAGCGGGAGATACACCGGGGAGCTGTTTTTT.

V and J are TRBV28 and TRBJ1-6; TRBD1 aligns across 9 bases. The CDR3 has 18 amino acids. In germline, CDR1 is MDHEN, CDR2 SYDVKM. Trimming took 6 bases from V and 1 from J; bases not matched to a gene: 10. The CDR3 DNA sequence: TGTGCCAGCAGATCTTCCGGACAGGGGTTTTCCTATAATTCACCCCTCCACTTT. Its translation: CASRSSGQGFSYNSPLHF.

This clone is judged medium-sized (0.01 to 0.1%). The DNA for the CDR3 is TGTGCCAGCAGCCAAGACGGAGCCTCTGGAAACACCATATATTTT. Residues: CASSQDGASGNTIYF. The chain carries TRBV6-2 or TRBV6-3 and TRBJ1-3; D gene unclear. Trimming stripped 6 bases from V and 0 bases from J, with 12 bases between. In germline, CDR1 is MNHEY, CDR2 SVGEGT. The CDR3 contains 15 residues.

This clone has a single count. J is TRBJ2-1 and V is TRBV2, with 9 bases fitting TRBD2. CDR1 SNHLY and CDR2 FYNNEI come from the germline V gene. Germline trimming cut 1 base from V and 9 bases from J; bases unmatched to any gene: 7. The CDR3 runs 15 residues. CDR3 sequence: CASSEGLAGGTEQFF. CDR3 coding DNA: TGTGCCAGCAGTGAAGGTCTGGCGGGAGGGACTGAGCAGTTCTTC.

V is TRBV6-5 and J is TRBJ1-4; TRBD1 matches 11 bases. With V trimmed by 4 bases and J by 8 bases, 3 bases remained unmatched. From germline, CDR1 is MNHEY and CDR2 SVGAGI. CDR3 size: 14 residues. This chain's CDR3 is CASSSDRGPEKLFF. The CDR3 nucleotides are TGTGCCAGCAGTTCGGACAGGGGGCCCGAAAAACTGTTTTTT.

CDR3 loop: CASTSDSSSNYGYTF. Here the CDR3 DNA reads TGTGCCAGCACCTCCGACTCGTCCTCTAACTATGGCTACACCTTC. The genes are TRBV28 and TRBJ1-2, with D uncertain. Germline assignment: CDR1 MDHEN and CDR2 SYDVKM. V was shortened by 7 bases and J by 0 bases, with 15 bases between the two germline ends. This CDR3 is 15 amino acids long.

The rearrangement uses TRBV5-1 and TRBJ2-3; D gene uncertain. The CDR3 runs 14 residues. Germline V gene sequence: CDR1 SGHRS, CDR2 YFSETQ. The V gene lost 0 bases and the J gene lost 4 bases, with 9 bases spanning the gap. This CDR3 reads CASSLGLSPDTQYF. CDR3 DNA sequence: TGCGCCAGCAGCTTGGGACTTTCACCAGATACGCAGTATTTT. Full variable domain (remainder filled in from reference TRBV5-1 and TRBJ2-3): KAGVTQTPRYLIKTRGQQVTLSCSPISGHRSVSWYQQTPGQGLQFLFEYFSETQRNKGNFPGRFSGRQFSNSRSEMNVSTLELGDSALYLCASSLGLSPDTQYFGPGTRLTVL.

V is TRBV12-3 or TRBV12-4 and J is TRBJ2-7; D may be TRBD1 (5 bases). The CDR3 is 13 amino acids. Trimming took 3 bases from V and 4 from J, leaving 10 bases between them. CDR3 sequence (DNA): TGTGCCAGCAGTTTCGGCAGGGTATACGAGCAGTACTTC. As protein: CASSFGRVYEQYF.

J is TRBJ2-3 and V is TRBV7-2, with 7 nucleotides matching TRBD2. This CDR3 has 15 residues. Germline CDR1 SGHTA, CDR2 FQGNSA. V dropped 2 bases and J dropped 0; count of bases not matched to a gene: 2. The CDR3 here is CASSLQGGSTDTQYF. The CDR3, as DNA: TGTGCCAGCAGCTTACAGGGAGGGAGCACAGATACGCAGTATTTT.

The chain joins TRBV19 to TRBJ2-4; 8 nucleotides line up with TRBD1. J was trimmed by 0 bases and V by 3 bases; bases with no gene match: 4. This CDR3 comprises 16 residues. The germline CDR1 and CDR2 sequences are LNHDA and SQIVND (reference sequence). CDR3 in DNA: TGTGCCAGTAGTATCGGGGACAGGCTAGCCAAAAACATTCAGTACTTC. Translated, it gives CASSIGDRLAKNIQYF.

The CDR3 DNA sequence: TGTGCCAGCTCACCAGGGGGCTTCTCCTACGAGCAGTACTTC. It specifies CASSPGGFSYEQYF. The chain combines TRBV18 with TRBJ2-7; D may be TRBD1 (6 bases). V lost 2 bases and J 0 bases, leaving 8 bases between the germline ends. CDR3 length equals 14 residues. The germline V gene encodes CDR1 KGHSH and CDR2 LQKENI. The variable domain in full, completed from reference TRBV18 and TRBJ2-7, reads NAGVMQNPRHLVRRRGQEARLRCSPMKGHSHVYWYRQLPEEGLKFMVYLQKENIIDESGMPKERFSAEFPKEGPSILRIQQVVRGDSAAYFCASSPGGFSYEQYFGPGTRLTVT.

This chain joins TRBV2 and TRBJ2-5; 8 bases match TRBD1. The CDR3 sequence is 16 residues long. Germline lookup yields CDR1 SNHLY and CDR2 FYNNEI. Germline trimming cut 4 bases from V and 4 bases from J; bases unmatched to any gene: 11. The CDR3 sequence: CASSGVQGAEGETQYF. In nucleotides, the CDR3 is TGTGCCAGCAGTGGGGTCCAGGGGGCGGAAGGAGAGACCCAGTACTTC.

V is TRBV19 and J is TRBJ1-1; D is unresolved. V lost 3 bases, J lost 1 base, and 9 bases lay in between. The CDR3 contains 14 residues. Germline V lookup: CDR1 LNHDA, CDR2 SQIVND (reference sequence). CDR3 protein: CASSMGPKNTEAFF. Written as DNA, the CDR3 is TGTGCCAGTAGTATGGGCCCCAAGAACACTGAAGCTTTCTTT.

The V and J genes are TRBV30 and TRBJ2-5; TRBD2 might be the D (6 bases). Germline loops: CDR1 GTSNPN, CDR2 SVGIG (reference sequence). V was cut by 2 bases and J by 3 bases, with 10 bases left in between. The length of the CDR3 is 13 residues. CDR3 in DNA: TGTGCCTGGAGTCCGGGGGTAAAAGAGACCCAGTACTTC. Its protein product is CAWSPGVKETQYF. The whole variable domain, filled in from reference TRBV30 and TRBJ2-5, reads SQTIHQWPATLVQPVGSPLSLECTVEGTSNPNLYWYRQAAGRGLQLLFYSVGIGQISSEVPQNLSASRPQDRQFILSSKKLLLSDSGFYLCAWSPGVKETQYFGPGTRLLVL.

The V and J genes are TRBV7-9 and TRBJ2-1; 12 bases align to TRBD2. CDR1 and CDR2 from the germline V gene are SEHNR and FQNEAQ (reference sequence). The CDR3 covers 14 residues. V lost 5 bases to trimming and J lost 9 bases; unmatched junction nucleotides: 5. CDR3 loop: CASSRLAGDFEQFF. In DNA, the CDR3 is TGTGCCAGCAGCAGACTAGCGGGAGATTTTGAGCAGTTCTTC.

This chain links TRBV6-6 with TRBJ2-1; 7 positions match TRBD2. The length of the CDR3 is 13 residues. Germline V gene sequence: CDR1 MNHNY, CDR2 SVGAGI (reference sequence). The trim removed 4 bases at V and 8 bases at J, leaving 5 bases unmatched. The CDR3 DNA reads as TGTGCCAGCAGTTCCCCCGCGGGGGATGAGCAGTTCTTC. This encodes CASSSPAGDEQFF.

The chain couples TRBV7-9 to TRBJ1-1; tentatively, D is TRBD1 (6 bases). V lost 2 bases to trimming and J lost 3 bases, with 13 bases between them. Germline CDR1 and CDR2: SEHNR and FQNEAQ (reference sequence). This CDR3 region has 15 residues. CDR3 bases: TGTGCCAGCAGCTTAATTGCCAGGGGAGACACTGAAGCTTTCTTT. Translation gives CASSLIARGDTEAFF.

The chain joins TRBV5-1 to TRBJ1-4; 7 bases align to TRBD1. The CDR3 extends over 15 amino acids. Germline CDR1 and CDR2: SGHRS and YFSETQ. J lost 4 bases, V lost 4 bases, and 7 bases had no gene match. This chain's CDR3 is CASSGRDSLNEKLFF. The CDR3 coding sequence is TGCGCCAGCAGCGGACGGGACAGCCTTAATGAAAAACTGTTTTTT. Using reference TRBV5-1 and TRBJ1-4 for the parts outside the CDR3, the full variable domain is KAGVTQTPRYLIKTRGQQVTLSCSPISGHRSVSWYQQTPGQGLQFLFEYFSETQRNKGNFPGRFSGRQFSNSRSEMNVSTLELGDSALYLCASSGRDSLNEKLFFGSGTQLSVL.